One T cell receptor (beta chain) is described in this entry. No antigen is known for it. Nothing much larger sits one base from this clone, and base qualities are not available. This sample was taken from a study of control samples from healthy donors and cancer patients (TCRdb year 2020). Measured from the cysteine to the phenylalanine, the CDR3 is 13 residues long. Only CDR3 DNA remains: 39 bases, in frame from the first base. V is shortened by 2 bases, J by 6 bases, and the region joining them spans 7 bases. Libraries were constructed by the immunoSEQ multiplex PCR assay. The source is immuneACCESS, and TCRdb retained only in-frame sequences with V and J called. Part of the clones is not carried over; for the studies checked, unresolved V genes explain less than half of this, and the remainder is unexplained. The sample table records roughly 89,000 clones; about nine tenths of these occur just once. The ten most abundant clones make up 17% of the sample.

What was sequenced was blood. The receptor was isolated from a man aged 45-65 years in good health. The sequence joins TRBV12-3 or TRBV12-4 to TRBJ2-2, with no D gene named confidently. For the CDR3, the sequence is CASSLQEAGELFF. The sequenced DNA is TGTGCCAGCAGTTTACAAGAAGCCGGGGAGCTGTTTTTT.